The clone carrying this TCR beta chain occurred many times. The antigen is unknown. This sample is part of a study of T cell repertoires in cytomegalovirus infection. Study at large: Epitope selection comprised recently identified HLA-C-restricted CMV epitopes and well-studied HLA-B-restricted CMV epitopes. Matching HLA type and CMV infection were both indicated by public TCR beta signatures.

TCRdb called the reads again in MiXCR, with one record for every CDR3 protein. This sample has approximately 260,000 distinct CDR3 sequences; under 25% occur once, and the top ten carry approximately 19%. V shed 7 bases, J shed 2 bases, and the junction held 5 bases outside the gene matches. Germline-derived CDR1 and CDR2 are SGHTA and FQGNSA. The length of the CDR3 is 15 residues. Specimen: cultured PBMCs, collected from culture after CMV antigen stimulation. This rearrangement joins TRBV7-2 to TRBJ2-6, with 7 bases fitting TRBD1. This sequence originates from a human donor in good health (CMV status not recorded). Some clones in this sample may be carry-over from other donors' samples. CDR3 bases: TGTGCCAGCACCCTCCAGGGGGCTGGGGCCAACGTCCTGACTTTC. Translating gives CASTLQGAGANVLTF.